This TCR beta chain was documented in a study of blood T cell repertoires in COVID-19. On the study more broadly: Specimens from acute and convalescent COVID-19 originated in the United States, Italy and Spain.

Authors' processing steps: Reference gene primer amplification in the assay estimated nucleated cell counts. TCRdb keeps only in-frame clones here, not all; method: immunoSEQ multiplex PCR. The D gene and trimming were derived from the DNA, and the V and J assignments and clone size from that table. The sample has some 120,000 clones; around four fifths are singletons. This clone showed up just once. The CDR3 loop spans 14 amino acids. Germline V CDR1 and CDR2: SGHDT, YYEEEE. Trimming took off 3 bases at V and 7 bases at J, with 14 bases between the two ends. This TCR was sampled from an elderly man with active or convalescent COVID-19. The sample was peripheral blood. The J gene is TRBJ1-5, the V gene TRBV5-6; the D is unclear. The CDR3, as DNA: TGTGCCAGCAGCTCGACCGCTTCGGAGCAGCCCCAGCATTTT. Its translation is CASSSTASEQPQHF.